The 5 T cell receptor beta chains below all came from one sample that was sequenced in a study of cytomegalovirus exposure and HLA in healthy donors. With 60 Vbeta and 13 Jbeta primers, the PCR was carried out. Only in-frame clones appear in the TCRdb table, and some are missing; sequencing was by immunoSEQ multiplex PCR. Of more than 95,000 clones detected, roughly a sixth appear once; the ten largest clones hold about 3.1%. Input material: PBMCs. These receptors were taken from a female donor in good health and CMV-seropositive.

The chain is built from TRBV29-1 and TRBJ2-7, with 7 bases fitting TRBD1. Germline-derived CDR1 and CDR2 are SQVTM and ANQGSEA. The J segment lost 2 bases and the V segment lost 7 bases, leaving 8 bases of the junction unmatched. This CDR3 is built from 13 residues. CDR3 sequence (DNA): TGCAGCGCTGGGGTGGACAGGCCCTACGAGCAGTACTTC. Its translation: CSAGVDRPYEQYF.

This rearrangement joins TRBV30 to TRBJ1-2; TRBD1 aligns across 8 bases. The V and J ends lost 4 bases and 6 bases, in that order; junction bases with no gene match: 13. This CDR3 has 15 amino acids. Germline CDR1 is GTSNPN and CDR2 is SVGIG (reference sequence). CDR3 nucleotide sequence: TGTGCCTGGATCATTAGGGGACAGGCGACGGATGGCTACACCTTC. Its translation: CAWIIRGQATDGYTF.

The rearrangement uses TRBV7-8 and TRBJ2-1, with 10 bases that match TRBD1. The length of the CDR3 is 16 residues. Germline-derived CDR1 and CDR2 are SGHVS and FQNEAQ. Germline trimming cut 5 bases from V and 7 bases from J; bases unmatched to any gene: 11. For the CDR3, the DNA is TGTGCCAGCAGCGCGCGCCGGGACAGGGGTTGGAATGAGCAGTTCTTC. Encoded protein: CASSARRDRGWNEQFF.

This clone occurred a few times. This rearrangement joins TRBV5-1 to TRBJ2-7; 11 nucleotides agree with TRBD2. Germline V gene data show CDR1 as SGHRS and CDR2 as YFSETQ. This CDR3 has 15 residues. With V trimmed by 3 bases and J by 6 bases, 8 bases remained unmatched. CDR3 bases: TGCGCCAGCAGCTCCGAACTAGCGGGAGCAGTCGAGCAGTACTTC. This gives the protein CASSSELAGAVEQYF.

This chain connects TRBV5-1 to TRBJ2-2; a possible D gene is TRBD1 (6 bases). Germline-derived CDR1 and CDR2 are SGHRS and YFSETQ. CDR3 length: 15 amino acids. Trimming stripped 5 bases from V and 2 bases from J, with 13 bases between. Here the CDR3 DNA reads TGCGCCAGCAGAGAGCCGGGACACAACACCGGGGAGCTGTTTTTT. It encodes CASREPGHNTGELFF.